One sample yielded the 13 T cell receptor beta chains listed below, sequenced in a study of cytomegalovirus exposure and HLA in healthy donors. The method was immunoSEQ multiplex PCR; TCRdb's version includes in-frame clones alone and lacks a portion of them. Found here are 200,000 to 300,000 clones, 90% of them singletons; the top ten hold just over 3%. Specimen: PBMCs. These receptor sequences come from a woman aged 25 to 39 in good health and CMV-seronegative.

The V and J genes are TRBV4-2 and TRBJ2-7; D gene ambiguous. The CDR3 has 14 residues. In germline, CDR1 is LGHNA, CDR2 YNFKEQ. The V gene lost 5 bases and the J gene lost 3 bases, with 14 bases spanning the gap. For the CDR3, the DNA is TGTGCCAGCAGCTCCTACTTAACCTACTACGAGCAGTACTTC. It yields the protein CASSSYLTYYEQYF.

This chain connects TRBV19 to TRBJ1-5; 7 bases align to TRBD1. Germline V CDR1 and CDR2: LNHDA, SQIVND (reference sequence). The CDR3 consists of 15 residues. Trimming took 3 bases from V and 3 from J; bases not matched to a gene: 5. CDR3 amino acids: CASSILGQNNQPQHF. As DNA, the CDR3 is TGTGCCAGTAGTATTTTGGGACAGAACAATCAGCCCCAGCATTTT.

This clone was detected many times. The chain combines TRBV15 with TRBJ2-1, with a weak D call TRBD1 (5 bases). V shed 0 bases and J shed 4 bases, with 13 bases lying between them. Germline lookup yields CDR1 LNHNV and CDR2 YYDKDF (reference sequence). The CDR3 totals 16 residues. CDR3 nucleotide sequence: TGTGCCACCAGCAGAGATTCAGGGAAGGGTTACAATGAGCAGTTCTTC. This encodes CATSRDSGKGYNEQFF. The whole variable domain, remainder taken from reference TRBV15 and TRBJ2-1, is DAMVIQNPRYQVTQFGKPVTLSCSQTLNHNVMYWYQQKSSQAPKLLFHYYDKDFNNEADTPDNFQSRRPNTSFCFLDIRSPGLGDTAMYLCATSRDSGKGYNEQFFGPGTRLTVL.

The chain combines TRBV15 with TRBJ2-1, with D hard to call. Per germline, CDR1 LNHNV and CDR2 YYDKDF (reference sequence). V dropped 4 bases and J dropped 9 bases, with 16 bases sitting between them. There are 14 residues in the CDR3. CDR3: CATSTTSSDSEQFF. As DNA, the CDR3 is TGTGCCACCAGCACCACCTCGTCAGACTCTGAGCAGTTCTTC.

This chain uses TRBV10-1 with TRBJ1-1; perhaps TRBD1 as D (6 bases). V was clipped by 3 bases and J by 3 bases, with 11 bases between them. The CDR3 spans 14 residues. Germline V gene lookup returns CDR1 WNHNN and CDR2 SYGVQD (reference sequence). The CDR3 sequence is CASSDIEGDTEAFF. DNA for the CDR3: TGCGCCAGCAGTGACATAGAGGGGGACACTGAAGCTTTCTTT.

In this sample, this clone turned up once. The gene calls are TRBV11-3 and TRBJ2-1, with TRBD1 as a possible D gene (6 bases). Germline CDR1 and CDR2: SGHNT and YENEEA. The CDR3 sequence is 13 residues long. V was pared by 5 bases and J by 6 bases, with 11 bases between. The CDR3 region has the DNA TGTGCCAGCAGCCTGAGACAGGCCAATGAGCAGTTCTTC. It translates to CASSLRQANEQFF.

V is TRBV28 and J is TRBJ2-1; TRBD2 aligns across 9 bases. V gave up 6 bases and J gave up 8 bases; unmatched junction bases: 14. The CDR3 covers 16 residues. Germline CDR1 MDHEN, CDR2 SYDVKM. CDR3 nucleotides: TGTGCCAGCAGCCCAGGTCGGCTAGCGGGACTGTATGAGCAGTTCTTC. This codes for CASSPGRLAGLYEQFF.

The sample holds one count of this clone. Here the CDR3 DNA reads TGTGCCAGCAGGGAAGCGACAGGGCGAAGCGACGAGCAGTACTTC. It yields the protein CASREATGRSDEQYF. The gene calls are TRBV13 and TRBJ2-7; the match to TRBD1 covers 7 bases. Germline CDR1 and CDR2: PRHDT and FYEKMQ (reference sequence). V shed 6 bases and J 5 bases; nucleotides not matched to a gene: 13. This CDR3 comprises 15 residues.

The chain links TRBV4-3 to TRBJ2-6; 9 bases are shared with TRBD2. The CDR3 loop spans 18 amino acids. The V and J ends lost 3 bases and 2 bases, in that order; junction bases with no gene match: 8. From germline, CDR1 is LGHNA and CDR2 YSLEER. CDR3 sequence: CASSQDYAGGAGANVLTF. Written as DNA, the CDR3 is TGCGCCAGCAGCCAGGATTATGCGGGAGGGGCTGGGGCCAACGTCCTGACTTTC.

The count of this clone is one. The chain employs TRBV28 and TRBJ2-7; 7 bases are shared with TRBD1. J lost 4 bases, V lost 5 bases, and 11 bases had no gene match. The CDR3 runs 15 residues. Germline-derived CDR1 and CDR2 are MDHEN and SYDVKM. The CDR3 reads CASSPRQGIFYEQYF. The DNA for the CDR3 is TGTGCCAGCAGTCCCCGACAGGGCATTTTTTACGAGCAGTACTTC.

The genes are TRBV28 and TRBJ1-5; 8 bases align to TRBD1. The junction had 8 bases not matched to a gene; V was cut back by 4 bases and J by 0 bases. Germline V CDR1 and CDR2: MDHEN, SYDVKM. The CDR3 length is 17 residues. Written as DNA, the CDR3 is TGTGCCAGCAGTTCCCCCGGGACAGGTTATAGCAATCAGCCCCAGCATTTT. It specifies CASSSPGTGYSNQPQHF.

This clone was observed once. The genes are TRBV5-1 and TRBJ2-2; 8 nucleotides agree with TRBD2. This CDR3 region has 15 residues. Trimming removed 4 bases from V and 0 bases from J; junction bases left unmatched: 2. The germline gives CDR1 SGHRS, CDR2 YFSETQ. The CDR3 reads CASSISGANTGELFF. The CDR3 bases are TGCGCCAGCAGCATTAGCGGGGCGAACACCGGGGAGCTGTTTTTT.

CDR3 loop: CSAPGKTSGRQPQHF. CDR3 nucleotide sequence: TGCAGCGCCCCTGGCAAGACAAGTGGGCGTCAGCCCCAGCATTTT. The chain carries TRBV29-1 and TRBJ1-5; the D is unclear. The CDR3 covers 15 residues. Trimming shortened V by 7 bases and J by 6 bases, and 22 bases separated the two germline ends. Germline V gives CDR1 SQVTM, CDR2 ANQGSEA.